This entry features one T cell receptor (beta chain) sequence. The entry originates in a study of a mutant IDH1 vaccine in newly diagnosed glioma. Across the whole study: Earlier treatment was radiotherapy, temozolomide, or both, with most getting both.

Described time point: baseline, week 1 (first vaccination visit). Treatment specified: pre-vaccination baseline after standard-of-care therapy. Each of the donors came in with new WHO grade 3 or 4 astrocytomas that were IDH1-mutant and ATRX-lost. Germline CDR1 and CDR2: SEHNR and FQNEAQ (reference sequence). CDR3 length: 12 residues. The germline V and J ends were trimmed by 3 bases and 6 bases, with 9 bases remaining between them. Assay: immunoSEQ multiplex PCR; the TCRdb copy retains only in-frame clones and omits some. The sample yields about 32,000 clones, over 75% seen once. The chain employs TRBV7-9 and TRBJ2-7; D not resolved. This clonotype was obtained from a man younger than 45 with glioma. The material was PBMCs, obtained from a glioma patient treated with radiotherapy, temozolomide or both. CDR3 amino acids: CASSLGSPEQYF. CDR3 coding DNA: TGTGCCAGCAGCTTGGGGTCCCCCGAGCAGTACTTC.